This is a list of T cell receptor beta chains from one sample in a study of post-analysis software for immune sequencing data. TCRdb re-analysed the PCR reads in MiXCR, keeping a single row per CDR3 protein. The sample yields approximately 260,000 distinct CDR3 sequences, 36% seen once. Sequences were obtained from blood. The receptors shown here come from a girl under 18 with multiple sclerosis. Each CDR3 is given with its conserved first and last residue. D genes are given only for firm matches. The size entry is marked missing in some rows and otherwise reads once, few, many or a size class.

J | D | size | V | DNA | CDR3
TRBJ1-4 | . | few | TRBV10-3 | TGTGCCATCAGTGGGGGGGCGTGGGATGAAAAACTGTTTTTT | CAISGGAWDEKLFF
TRBJ2-7 | . | many | TRBV7-2 | TGTGCCAGCAGCTTAGCCCCCGGGGCCGTCGAGCAGTACTTC | CASSLAPGAVEQYF
TRBJ2-4 | . | many | TRBV5-6 | TGTGCCAGCAGCTTGGTCCTTTCGGCAGAGCTAGCCAAAAACATTCAGTACTTC | CASSLVLSAELAKNIQYF
TRBJ2-3 | . | many | TRBV20-1 | TGCAGTGCAGGGGTAGATACGCAGTATTTT | CSAGVDTQYF
TRBJ1-1 | . | many | TRBV12-3/TRBV12-4 | TGTGCCAGCAGTTTAGTGGGTGGCACTGAAGCTTTCTTT | CASSLVGGTEAFF
TRBJ2-3 | . | many | TRBV25-1 | TGTGCCAGCACCCTTGGGGATACGCAGTATTTT | CASTLGDTQYF
TRBJ2-1 | TRBD2 | many | TRBV5-6 | TGTGCCAGCAGCTTAGGGGCCGGGGGGGCCAGGAATGAGCAGTTCTTC | CASSLGAGGARNEQFF
TRBJ2-6 | . | many | TRBV21-1 | TGTGCCAGCAGCAGGGACAGGGGCCCCTCCGGGGCCAACGTCCTGACTTTC | CASSRDRGPSGANVLTF
TRBJ2-1 | . | . | TRBV7-9 | TGTGCCAGCAGCTTAAAGCAGGTAACCAGCAATGAGCAGTTCTTC | CASSLKQVTSNEQFF
TRBJ2-3 | . | . | TRBV12-3/TRBV12-4 | TGTGCCAGCAGTTTCTGGGGCCTAGCAGATACGCAGTATTTT | CASSFWGLADTQYF
TRBJ2-1 | . | many | TRBV20-1 | TGCAGTGCAACCGGGACTCAAAATGAGCAGTTCTTC | CSATGTQNEQFF
TRBJ2-3 | . | . | TRBV15 | TGTGCCACCAGCAGAGACAACCCGCGGGGACGCGCGGCAGGGTTCGGCACAGATACGCAGTATTTT | CATSRDNPRGRAAGFGTDTQYF
TRBJ2-1 | . | many | TRBV5-1 | TGCGCCAGCAGCGTGACGGTTTCCTCTGAGCAGTTCTTC | CASSVTVSSEQFF
TRBJ2-5 | . | many | TRBV28 | TGTGCCAGCAGTTACGCGAGGGGGAGGGAGACCCAGTACTTC | CASSYARGRETQYF
TRBJ1-5 | . | many | TRBV5-1 | TGCGCCAGCAGCTTGTCCGGGGTTGCAAATCAGCCCCAGCATTTT | CASSLSGVANQPQHF
TRBJ1-1 | TRBD1 | . | TRBV5-1 | TGCGCCAGCAGCTCTGGACAGGGTCTTGAAGCTTTCTTT | CASSSGQGLEAFF
TRBJ1-2 | TRBD1 | many | TRBV4-2 | TGTGCCAGCAGCCTGTCCCCAGGGGGCCCCTATGGCTACACCTTC | CASSLSPGGPYGYTF
TRBJ1-2 | TRBD1 | . | TRBV10-3 | TGTGCCAGCCGAGGGACAGTAGCCGAGGGAGTACTATATGGCTACACCTTC | CASRGTVAEGVLYGYTF
TRBJ2-1 | TRBD2 | many | TRBV5-1 | TGCGCCAGCAGCCTCCGACTAGCGGGAAATAGAATGGGGAATGAGCAGTTCTTC | CASSLRLAGNRMGNEQFF
TRBJ1-4 | . | few | TRBV4-2 | TGTGCCAGCAGCCAAGATGGCGGGGCTAATGAAAAACTGTTTTTT | CASSQDGGANEKLFF
TRBJ1-1 | . | . | TRBV6-2/TRBV6-3 | TGTGCCAGCGGTTACCCCGACAGGATGAACACTGAAGCTTTCTTT | CASGYPDRMNTEAFF
TRBJ2-5 | TRBD2 | . | TRBV4-3 | TGCGCCAGCAGCCTCGAAAGGGGAGGGGAAAAGACCCAGTACTTC | CASSLERGGEKTQYF
TRBJ2-7 | . | . | TRBV5-1 | TGCGCCAGCAGCGGAAACAGGGAGTTGGACGAGCAGTACTTC | CASSGNRELDEQYF
TRBJ1-1 | TRBD1 | . | TRBV2 | TGTGCCAACGAGAGGACAGGGCTGTGGGGACAGGCGGGAACTGAAGCTTTCTTT | CANERTGLWGQAGTEAFF
TRBJ1-2 | . | few | TRBV7-9 | TGTGCCAGCAGCCAGCTGGCCGGGGTAAGCGATGGCTACACCTTC | CASSQLAGVSDGYTF
TRBJ2-3 | . | many | TRBV5-1 | TGCGCCAGCAGCCCGGACAGCACAGATACGCAGTATTTT | CASSPDSTDTQYF
TRBJ1-6 | . | many | TRBV7-8 | TGTGCCAGCAGCTTAGTTAAGGGTTTCAATTCACCCCTCCACTTT | CASSLVKGFNSPLHF
TRBJ1-2 | TRBD1 | . | TRBV29-1 | TGCAGCGTTGAAGTGGGGGCCAGGGGGCCGACTAACTATGGCTACACCTTC | CSVEVGARGPTNYGYTF
TRBJ2-1 | TRBD2 | many | TRBV10-3 | TGTGCCATCAGGGGGACTAGCGGGGGCTCCTACAATGAGCAGTTCTTC | CAIRGTSGGSYNEQFF
TRBJ2-1 | . | many | TRBV7-7 | TGTGCCAGCAGCTTGGGACGCGCAGGGGATCATGAGCAGTTCTTC | CASSLGRAGDHEQFF
TRBJ2-3 | . | many | TRBV5-1 | TGCGCCAGCAGCTTGGCGGCAGGGGTTAGGGCGGATACGCAGTATTTT | CASSLAAGVRADTQYF